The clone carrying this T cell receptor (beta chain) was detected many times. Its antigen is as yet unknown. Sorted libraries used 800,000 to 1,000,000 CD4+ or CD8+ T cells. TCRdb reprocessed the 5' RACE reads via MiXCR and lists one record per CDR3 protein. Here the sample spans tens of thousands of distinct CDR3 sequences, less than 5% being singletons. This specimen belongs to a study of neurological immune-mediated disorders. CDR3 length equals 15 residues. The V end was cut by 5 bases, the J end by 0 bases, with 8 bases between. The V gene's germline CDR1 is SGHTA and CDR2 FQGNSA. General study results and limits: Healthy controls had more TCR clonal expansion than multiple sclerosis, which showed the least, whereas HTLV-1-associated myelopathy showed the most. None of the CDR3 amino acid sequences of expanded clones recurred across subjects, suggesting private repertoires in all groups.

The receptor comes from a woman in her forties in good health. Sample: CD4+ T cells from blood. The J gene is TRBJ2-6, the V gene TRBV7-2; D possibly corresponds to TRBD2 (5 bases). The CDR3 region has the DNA TGTGCCAGCAGCCAAGAGGGCTCTGGGGCCAACGTCCTGACTTTC. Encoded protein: CASSQEGSGANVLTF.